This T cell receptor (beta chain) was sequenced for a study of blood T cell repertoires in COVID-19. About the research overall: COVID-19 samples, acute and convalescent, were from the United States, Italy and Spain.

Germline values: CDR1 LNHDA, CDR2 SQIVND (reference sequence). CDR3 length equals 13 residues. Between the trimmed V and J ends, which lost 7 bases and 0 bases, there was a span of 7 bases. Here immunoSEQ multiplex PCR was the method, and the copy in TCRdb shows in-frame clones only, minus some. The table has about 180,000 clones, 85% to 90% seen once. This TCR was sampled from a man in his 70s with active or convalescent COVID-19. The chain joins TRBV19 to TRBJ1-5; the D gene is possibly TRBD1 (5 bases). The specimen was peripheral blood. CDR3 DNA sequence: TGTGCCAGTAAGGGGATTAGCAATCAGCCCCAGCATTTT. Amino acid sequence: CASKGISNQPQHF.